This is a list of T cell receptor beta chains from one sample in a study of beta chain features in type 1 diabetes. TCRdb keeps only in-frame clones here, not all; method: immunoSEQ multiplex PCR. The data contain a few hundred thousand clones, over 20% of them singletons. The sequenced material came from naive CD4+ T cells from blood. These receptors all come from a woman between 40 and 50 years old with type 1 diabetes. Both conserved end residues are part of each CDR3. The D gene is left open where the match is weak. Clone size is stated in some rows and not others, as once, few, many or a class when expanded.

NA	NA	TRBV4-3	TRBJ1-2	CASSQGQDGYGYTF	TGCGCCAGCAGCCAAGGACAAGATGGCTATGGCTACACCTTC
TRBD2	NA	TRBV25-1	TRBJ2-7	CASSESGRIYEQYF	TGTGCCAGCAGTGAAAGCGGGAGGATCTACGAGCAGTACTTC
NA	NA	TRBV7-2	TRBJ2-1	CASSPPSAVYNEQFF	TGTGCCAGCAGCCCGCCTAGCGCTGTTTACAATGAGCAGTTCTTC
NA	NA	TRBV28	TRBJ2-7	CASTRGLAYEQYF	TGTGCCAGCACGAGAGGATTAGCCTACGAGCAGTACTTC
NA	few	TRBV27	TRBJ2-1	CASSPGLWGSYNEQFF	TGTGCCAGCAGTCCGGGACTGTGGGGCTCCTACAATGAGCAGTTCTTC
TRBD1	NA	TRBV7-9	TRBJ1-4	CASSWTGDNEKLFF	TGTGCCAGCAGCTGGACAGGAGATAACGAAAAACTGTTTTTT
TRBD1	NA	TRBV5-1	TRBJ1-4	CASSPGTGNEKLFF	TGCGCCAGCAGCCCCGGGACAGGCAATGAAAAACTGTTTTTT
NA	NA	TRBV7-2	TRBJ1-5	CASSLVALTNQPQHF	TGTGCCAGCAGCTTAGTAGCGTTAACCAATCAGCCCCAGCATTTT
NA	NA	TRBV5-1	TRBJ1-4	CASSFQAGVTEKLFF	TGCGCCAGCAGCTTTCAAGCAGGGGTTACTGAAAAACTGTTTTTT
NA	few	TRBV5-1	TRBJ1-1	CASSGKGGNTEAFF	TGCGCCAGCAGCGGAAAAGGGGGGAACACTGAAGCTTTCTTT
NA	few	TRBV27	TRBJ1-1	CASREKEAFF	TGTGCCAGCAGGGAGAAAGAAGCTTTCTTT
NA	few	TRBV5-1	TRBJ2-7	CASSFRGNSYEQYF	TGCGCCAGCAGCTTTCGAGGGAACTCCTACGAGCAGTACTTC
NA	few	TRBV29-1	TRBJ2-5	CSHLLNDAGETQYF	TGCAGCCACCTACTAAATGACGCCGGGGAGACCCAGTACTTC
NA	NA	TRBV5-1	TRBJ2-5	CASSWKSPADSEETQYF	TGCGCCAGCAGCTGGAAATCACCCGCGGACAGCGAAGAGACCCAGTACTTC
NA	few	TRBV6-5	TRBJ2-7	CASSYGTRYEQYF	TGTGCCAGCAGTTACGGGACACGCTACGAGCAGTACTTC
TRBD1	NA	TRBV2	TRBJ1-5	CASSTDRGNQPQHF	TGTGCCAGCAGTACTGACAGGGGCAATCAGCCCCAGCATTTT
NA	NA	TRBV2	TRBJ2-1	CASSPPRGKSYNEQFF	TGTGCCAGCAGCCCCCCCAGGGGCAAGTCCTACAATGAGCAGTTCTTC
NA	NA	TRBV28	TRBJ1-5	CASYRVGQPQHF	TGTGCCAGTTACAGGGTTGGGCAGCCCCAGCATTTT
NA	few	TRBV9	TRBJ2-1	CASSAWDFDNEQFF	TGTGCCAGCAGCGCCTGGGACTTCGACAATGAGCAGTTCTTC
TRBD2	NA	TRBV5-1	TRBJ2-3	CASSDLSGQFTDTQYF	TGCGCCAGCAGCGACCTTAGCGGGCAATTCACAGATACGCAGTATTTT
TRBD1	NA	TRBV15	TRBJ2-1	CATSKSGTGQRLF	TGTGCCACCAGCAAAAGTGGAACGGGACAGCGCCTCTTC
TRBD1	few	TRBV30	TRBJ1-1	CAWSGTAGGTEAFF	TGTGCCTGGAGTGGAACGGCAGGGGGCACTGAAGCTTTCTTT
NA	few	TRBV30	TRBJ1-1	CAWTVQGNTEAFF	TGTGCCTGGACCGTTCAGGGTAACACTGAAGCTTTCTTT
TRBD1	few	TRBV5-4	TRBJ1-2	CASSYPGTGHGYTF	TGTGCCAGCAGCTATCCCGGGACAGGGCACGGCTACACCTTC
NA	NA	TRBV4-1	TRBJ2-5	CASSRTGETQYF	TGCGCCAGCAGCCGTACGGGGGAGACCCAGTACTTC
NA	NA	TRBV5-1	TRBJ1-1	CASSSPYRASEAFF	TGCGCCAGCAGCTCACCCTACAGGGCGTCTGAAGCTTTCTTT
NA	few	TRBV29-1	TRBJ1-2	CSDTGQYHGYTF	TGCAGCGATACAGGGCAATATCACGGCTACACCTTC
TRBD1	NA	TRBV6-1	TRBJ2-1	CASSDTGGVVDEQFF	TGTGCCAGCAGTGACACAGGGGGAGTTGTGGATGAGCAGTTCTTC
NA	NA	TRBV30	TRBJ1-1	CAWSLFLEAFF	TGTGCCTGGAGCCTCTTTCTTGAAGCTTTCTTT
TRBD1	NA	TRBV19	TRBJ1-1	CASTDREVWGTEAFF	TGTGCCAGTACCGACAGGGAGGTGTGGGGCACTGAAGCTTTCTTT
NA	NA	TRBV7-9	TRBJ1-5	CASGEVNQPQHF	TGTGCCTCGGGAGAGGTCAATCAGCCCCAGCATTTT
NA	NA	TRBV2	TRBJ1-1	CASRAETEAFF	TGTGCCAGCAGAGCTGAAACTGAAGCTTTCTTT
NA	NA	TRBV4-1	TRBJ2-4	CASSQVGLAKNIQYF	TGCGCCAGCAGCCAAGTTGGCCTAGCCAAAAACATTCAGTACTTC
NA	NA	TRBV28	TRBJ2-5	CASSFSAGGETQYF	TGTGCCAGCAGTTTCTCGGCAGGGGGGGAGACCCAGTACTTC
TRBD1	NA	TRBV6-5	TRBJ2-5	CASSNRGRETQYF	TGTGCCAGCAGCAACAGGGGGAGGGAGACCCAGTACTTC
NA	few	TRBV2	TRBJ2-1	CASSVYEQFF	TGTGCCAGCAGTGTCTATGAGCAGTTCTTC